This TCR beta chain was captured in a study of T cells in Graves' hyperthyroidism and ophthalmopathy. Across the study: Pretreatment peripheral blood was obtained at initial diagnosis. Findings and caveats of the study: From stable hyperthyroidism, ophthalmopathy was separated by a 13 V-J model.

Germline loops: CDR1 MNHNS, CDR2 SASEGT. V was pared by 4 bases and J by 5 bases, with 8 bases between. The CDR3 spans 12 residues. Diagnostic decisions used clinical symptoms, serum thyroxine and TRAb, thyroid ultrasound and orbital computed tomography. The source material, RNA transcripts, was used to amplify TCR beta CDR3 regions. The TCR CDR3 was amplified in a first-round RT-PCR using the HTBI primer set. TCRdb reanalysed the multiplex PCR reads using MiXCR and keeps one entry per CDR3 protein. This table holds roughly 380,000 distinct CDR3 sequences, over 11% found once. In this sample, this clonotype turned up many times. Its antigen is unknown.

The sequence came from a woman aged 55-69 years with Graves' hyperthyroidism. Material for sequencing was blood. This chain joins TRBV6-1 and TRBJ1-2; D call uncertain. For the CDR3, the DNA is TGTGCCAGCAGTGGGTCTTCTTATGGCTACACCTTC. It yields the protein CASSGSSYGYTF.